A single sample gave rise to the 24 T cell receptor beta chains below, sequenced in a study of T cell changes during pregnancy in multiple sclerosis. Data came from immunoSEQ multiplex PCR; TCRdb stores just in-frame clones and leaves some out. The table includes 55,000 to 75,000 clones, approximately 90% detected once. The sequencing used peripheral blood, collected in the third trimester of pregnancy. The receptors here all came from a female donor in good health, enrolled as a control in a pregnancy study.

This chain joins TRBV7-9 and TRBJ1-1; possible D gene TRBD1, 5 bases. Germline V gene lookup returns CDR1 SEHNR and CDR2 FQNEAQ (reference sequence). There are 16 residues in the CDR3. Trimming took off 5 bases at V and 1 base at J, with 17 bases between the two ends. CDR3 protein: CASSRTMISGNTEAFF. Written as DNA, the CDR3 is TGTGCCAGCAGCCGGACAATGATTTCGGGGAACACTGAAGCTTTCTTT. Full variable domain (rest looked up from reference TRBV7-9 and TRBJ1-1): DTGVSQNPRHKITKRGQNVTFRCDPISEHNRLYWYRQTLGQGPEFLTYFQNEAQLEKSRLLSDRFSAERPKGSFSTLEIQRTEQGDSAMYLCASSRTMISGNTEAFFGQGTRLTVV.

As DNA, the CDR3 is TGTGCCAGCAGATTGGGTGGGCTCAGCACTGAAGCTTTCTTT. Translation gives CASRLGGLSTEAFF. The V call is TRBV6-5, the J call TRBJ1-1; no reliable D call. The CDR3 is 14 residues long. Germline V gene sequence: CDR1 MNHEY, CDR2 SVGAGI. The V end lost 6 bases, the J end lost 4 bases, and 15 bases lay between the germline ends.

J is TRBJ1-2 and V is TRBV29-1, with 9 bases identical to TRBD1. Germline CDR1 reads SQVTM; CDR2 reads ANQGSEA. The CDR3 contains 16 residues. J lost 0 bases, V lost 5 bases, and 10 bases had no gene match. The CDR3 DNA sequence: TGCAGCGTTCAGGGACAGGGAGAAGACTCTAACTATGGCTACACCTTC. This translates into CSVQGQGEDSNYGYTF.

This clone was seen only once. The CDR3 here is CASSRGYQETQYF. For the CDR3, the DNA is TGTGCCAGCTCTAGGGGTTACCAAGAGACCCAGTACTTC. The chain couples TRBV18 to TRBJ2-5; D may be TRBD1 (5 bases). V was cut by 6 bases and J by 0 bases, with 8 bases left in between. The CDR3 extends over 13 amino acids. Germline V gene sequence: CDR1 KGHSH, CDR2 LQKENI. The variable domain in full, with the rest retrieved from reference TRBV18 and TRBJ2-5, is NAGVMQNPRHLVRRRGQEARLRCSPMKGHSHVYWYRQLPEEGLKFMVYLQKENIIDESGMPKERFSAEFPKEGPSILRIQQVVRGDSAAYFCASSRGYQETQYFGPGTRLLVL.

V usage is TRBV6-4 and J usage is TRBJ2-5; 10 nucleotides agree with TRBD2. This CDR3 has 15 residues. With 3 bases clipped from V and 4 bases from J, the junction kept 5 bases outside the gene matches. The germline V gene encodes CDR1 MRHNA and CDR2 SNTAGT. The CDR3 reads CASSESSGSGETQYF. In DNA, the CDR3 is TGTGCCAGCAGTGAATCTAGCGGGAGTGGAGAGACCCAGTACTTC.

The chain uses TRBV2 and TRBJ1-2, with D possibly TRBD1 on 5 matching bases. Germline values: CDR1 SNHLY, CDR2 FYNNEI. CDR3 size: 11 residues. V lost 7 bases, J lost 8 bases, and 11 bases lay in between. The CDR3 bases are TGTGCCAGCACACAGGTCCAAGGCTACACCTTC. It specifies CASTQVQGYTF.

The chain carries TRBV7-2 and TRBJ1-2; 7 bases are shared with TRBD1. The V gene end was trimmed by 6 bases and the J gene end by 0 bases; junction bases not matched to a gene: 10. Germline V gene lookup returns CDR1 SGHTA and CDR2 FQGNSA. The CDR3 is 16 residues long. The CDR3 coding sequence is TGTGCCAGCAGTTCGCCCGACAGGGAAACTAACTATGGCTACACCTTC. It translates to CASSSPDRETNYGYTF.

The chain employs TRBV9 and TRBJ2-2; TRBD1 agrees at 8 bases. This CDR3 is 17 amino acids long. Germline trimming cut 2 bases from V and 3 bases from J; bases unmatched to any gene: 9. Germline values: CDR1 SGDLS, CDR2 YYNGEE. This CDR3 reads CASSVSGRQGYTGELFF. The DNA for the CDR3 is TGTGCCAGCAGCGTCTCCGGTAGACAGGGGTACACCGGGGAGCTGTTTTTT.

This clone was seen a few times. The V gene is TRBV5-5, the J gene TRBJ1-6; tentative D call: TRBD1 (6 bases). Germline V gives CDR1 SGHKS, CDR2 YYEKEE (reference sequence). The CDR3 has 19 amino acids. V was clipped by 0 bases and J by 0 bases, with 16 bases between them. In DNA, the CDR3 is TGTGCCAGCAGCTTGGCATCTGTGCAGGGGAGCTCCTATAATTCACCCCTCCACTTT. Its translation is CASSLASVQGSSYNSPLHF.

J is TRBJ1-2 and V is TRBV30; 9 bases are shared with TRBD1. The ends lost 4 bases at V and 8 bases at J; junction bases unmatched: 14. From germline, CDR1 is GTSNPN and CDR2 SVGIG (reference sequence). The CDR3 is 15 residues long. CDR3 nucleotides: TGTGCCTGGACCCGGGACAGGGCCCTAACTAGAGGCTACACCTTC. As protein: CAWTRDRALTRGYTF. The complete variable domain, with remaining parts taken from reference TRBV30 and TRBJ1-2, reads SQTIHQWPATLVQPVGSPLSLECTVEGTSNPNLYWYRQAAGRGLQLLFYSVGIGQISSEVPQNLSASRPQDRQFILSSKKLLLSDSGFYLCAWTRDRALTRGYTFGSGTRLTVV.

This clone has more than one count but fewer than ten. The genes are TRBV13 and TRBJ1-2; TRBD1 might be the D (5 bases). The CDR3 sequence is 12 residues long. The germline V gene encodes CDR1 PRHDT and CDR2 FYEKMQ (reference sequence). Trimming pared 5 bases from V and 11 bases from J, leaving 15 bases between. In nucleotides, the CDR3 is TGTGCCAGCAGCGACCGAAGACAGACATACACCTTC. This gives the protein CASSDRRQTYTF.

V is TRBV28 and J is TRBJ1-1, with 9 bases matching TRBD1. The CDR3 is 14 residues long. Germline V gene sequence: CDR1 MDHEN, CDR2 SYDVKM. V lost 6 bases and J lost 11; bases outside the gene matches: 13. The CDR3 DNA reads TGTGCCAGCAGCCTGGGACAGGGATTTAGAGAGGCTTTCTTT. Protein sequence: CASSLGQGFREAFF. Together with reference TRBV28 and TRBJ1-1, the CDR3 gives the full variable domain: DVKVTQSSRYLVKRTGEKVFLECVQDMDHENMFWYRQDPGLGLRLIYFSYDVKMKEKGDIPEGYSVSREKKERFSLILESASTNQTSMYLCASSLGQGFREAFFGQGTRLTVV.

The gene calls are TRBV29-1 and TRBJ1-4; TRBD1 matches 7 bases. Germline trimming cut 8 bases from V and 0 bases from J; bases unmatched to any gene: 9. The CDR3 is 15 amino acids. Germline V lookup: CDR1 SQVTM, CDR2 ANQGSEA. The chain's CDR3 is CSIRQGPATNEKLFF. The CDR3 nucleotides read TGCAGCATTCGACAGGGCCCTGCAACTAATGAAAAACTGTTTTTT.

The genes are TRBV7-9 and TRBJ2-7; 10 positions match TRBD1. The ends lost 5 bases at V and 6 bases at J; junction bases unmatched: 7. The CDR3 loop spans 14 amino acids. Germline CDR1 is SEHNR and CDR2 is FQNEAQ (reference sequence). In DNA, the CDR3 is TGTGCCAGCAGCCTCGGGACAGGGGAGGGCGAGCAGTACTTC. This encodes CASSLGTGEGEQYF.

The rearrangement uses TRBV7-3 and TRBJ2-5, with 10 bases identical to TRBD2. V dropped 1 base and J dropped 3; count of bases not matched to a gene: 2. Germline-derived CDR1 and CDR2 are SGHTA and FQGTGA. This CDR3 region has 15 residues. CDR3 nucleotide sequence: TGTGCCAGCAGCTTAATTAGCGGGGGGAAAGAGACCCAGTACTTC. It specifies CASSLISGGKETQYF.

The chain couples TRBV2 to TRBJ2-7; maybe TRBD1 (5 bases). From germline, CDR1 is SNHLY and CDR2 FYNNEI. The V and J ends lost 5 bases and 3 bases respectively, with 8 bases between them. The CDR3 runs to 12 residues. The CDR3 bases are TGTGCCAGCAGTCAGGGAAACTACGAGCAGTACTTC. Protein product: CASSQGNYEQYF.

The chain employs TRBV7-9 and TRBJ1-4, with a weak D call TRBD1 (6 bases). The CDR3 is made up of 15 amino acids. Looked up from germline, CDR1 is SEHNR and CDR2 is FQNEAQ (reference sequence). Trimming left V 1 base short and J 8 bases short, with 14 bases between. The CDR3 nucleotides read TGTGCCAGCAGCTTAGGCCAGGGGCGGTGGGAAAAACTGTTTTTT. As protein: CASSLGQGRWEKLFF.

The chain recombines TRBV9 with TRBJ2-4; D remains ambiguous. Per the germline V gene, CDR1 is SGDLS and CDR2 is YYNGEE. The CDR3 consists of 18 residues. V lost 0 bases and J 0 bases, leaving 16 bases between the germline ends. CDR3 protein: CASSVGHILSGAKNIQYF. In DNA form, the CDR3 reads TGTGCCAGCAGCGTAGGACATATATTATCCGGAGCCAAAAACATTCAGTACTTC.

This clone showed up just a few times. This rearrangement joins TRBV7-2 to TRBJ1-6; D is undetermined. V lost 5 bases, J lost 7 bases, and 15 bases lay in between. This CDR3 is built from 15 residues. Germline V CDR1 and CDR2: SGHTA, FQGNSA. CDR3 coding DNA: TGTGCCAGCAGCCCCCGAGCACTCCTCAATTCACCCCTCCACTTT. Protein product: CASSPRALLNSPLHF.

The rearrangement joins TRBV5-1 to TRBJ2-1; 7 positions match TRBD2. V was pared by 5 bases and J by 3 bases, with 8 bases of the junction left unmatched. The germline V gene encodes CDR1 SGHRS and CDR2 YFSETQ. The CDR3 sequence is 15 residues long. The CDR3: CASSRSGADYNEQFF. CDR3 DNA sequence: TGCGCCAGCAGTCGCAGCGGGGCCGACTACAATGAGCAGTTCTTC.

The V call is TRBV12-5, the J call TRBJ2-3, with no clear D. From germline, CDR1 is LGHNT and CDR2 FRNRAP. The CDR3 loop spans 11 amino acids. V was pared by 1 base and J by 8 bases, with 4 bases between. In DNA, the CDR3 is TGTGCTAGTGGTTTGGAACTTACGCAGTATTTT. Its translation is CASGLELTQYF.

Written as DNA, the CDR3 is TGTGCCAGCAGTTTGGGACTGGAAAATCAGCCCCAGCATTTT. Encoded protein: CASSLGLENQPQHF. V usage is TRBV27 and J usage is TRBJ1-5; weak D call: TRBD1 (5 bases). CDR1 and CDR2 (germline): MNHEY, SMNVEV (reference sequence). The CDR3 is 14 amino acids. Trimming removed 3 bases at V and 4 bases at J, with 10 bases between.

The chain is built from TRBV28 and TRBJ1-4; perhaps TRBD1 as D (5 bases). Germline V gene sequence: CDR1 MDHEN, CDR2 SYDVKM. The length of the CDR3 is 15 residues. V lost 4 bases, J lost 3 bases, and 12 bases lay in between. The CDR3 DNA sequence: TGTGCCAGCAGTTCCCGGGGGAAGGCTAATGAAAAACTGTTTTTT. It yields the protein CASSSRGKANEKLFF. The whole variable domain, remainder taken from reference TRBV28 and TRBJ1-4, is DVKVTQSSRYLVKRTGEKVFLECVQDMDHENMFWYRQDPGLGLRLIYFSYDVKMKEKGDIPEGYSVSREKKERFSLILESASTNQTSMYLCASSSRGKANEKLFFGSGTQLSVL.

The gene calls are TRBV5-1 and TRBJ2-4; D is possibly TRBD1 (5 bases). Trimming stripped 4 bases from V and 4 bases from J, with 15 bases between. Germline V gene lookup returns CDR1 SGHRS and CDR2 YFSETQ. This CDR3 has 15 residues. The CDR3 loop is CASSPRGTLKNIQYF. CDR3 coding DNA: TGCGCCAGCAGCCCAAGGGGAACCCTTAAAAACATTCAGTACTTC.